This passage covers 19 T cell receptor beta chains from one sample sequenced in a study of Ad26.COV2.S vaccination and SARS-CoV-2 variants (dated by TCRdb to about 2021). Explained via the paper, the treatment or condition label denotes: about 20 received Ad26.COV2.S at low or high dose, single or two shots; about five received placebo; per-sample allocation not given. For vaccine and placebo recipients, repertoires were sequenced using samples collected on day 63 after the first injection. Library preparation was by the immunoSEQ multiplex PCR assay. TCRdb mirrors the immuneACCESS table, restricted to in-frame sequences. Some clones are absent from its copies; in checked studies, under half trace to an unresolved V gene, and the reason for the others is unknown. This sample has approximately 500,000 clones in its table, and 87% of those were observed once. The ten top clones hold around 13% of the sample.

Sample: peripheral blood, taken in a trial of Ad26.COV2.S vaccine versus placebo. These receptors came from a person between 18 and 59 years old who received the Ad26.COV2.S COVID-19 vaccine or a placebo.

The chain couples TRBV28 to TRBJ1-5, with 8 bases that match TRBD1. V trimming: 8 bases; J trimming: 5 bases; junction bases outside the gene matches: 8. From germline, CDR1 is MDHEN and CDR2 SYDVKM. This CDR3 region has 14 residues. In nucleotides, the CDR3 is TGTGCCAGCGGTCGAGGACAGGGTTATCAGCCCCAGCATTTT. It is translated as CASGRGQGYQPQHF.

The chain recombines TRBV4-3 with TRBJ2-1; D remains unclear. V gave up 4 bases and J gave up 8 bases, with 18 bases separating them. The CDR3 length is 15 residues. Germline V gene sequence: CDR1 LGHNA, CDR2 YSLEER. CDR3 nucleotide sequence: TGCGCCAGCAGCCGATCATCAGCCGGGTCCGATGAGCAGTTCTTC. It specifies CASSRSSAGSDEQFF.

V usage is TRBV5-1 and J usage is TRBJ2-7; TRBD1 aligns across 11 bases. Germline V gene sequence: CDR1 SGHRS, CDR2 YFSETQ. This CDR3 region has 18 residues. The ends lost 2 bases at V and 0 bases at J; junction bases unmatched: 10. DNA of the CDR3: TGCGCCAGCAGCTTCATCGGACAGGGGGCCATCCGCTCCTACGAGCAGTACTTC. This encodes CASSFIGQGAIRSYEQYF.

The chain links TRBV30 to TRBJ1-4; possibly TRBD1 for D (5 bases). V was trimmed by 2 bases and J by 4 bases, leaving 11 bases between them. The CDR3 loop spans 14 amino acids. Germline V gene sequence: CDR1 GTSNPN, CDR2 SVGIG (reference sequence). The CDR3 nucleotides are TGTGCCTGGAGTCCGGGACGGAATAATGAAAAACTGTTTTTT. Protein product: CAWSPGRNNEKLFF.

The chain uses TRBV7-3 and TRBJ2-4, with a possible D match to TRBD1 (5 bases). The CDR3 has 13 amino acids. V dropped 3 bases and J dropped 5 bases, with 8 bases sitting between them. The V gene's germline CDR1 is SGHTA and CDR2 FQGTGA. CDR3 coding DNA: TGTGCCAGCAGCTTGGGGCAGGAAAACATTCAGTACTTC. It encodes CASSLGQENIQYF.

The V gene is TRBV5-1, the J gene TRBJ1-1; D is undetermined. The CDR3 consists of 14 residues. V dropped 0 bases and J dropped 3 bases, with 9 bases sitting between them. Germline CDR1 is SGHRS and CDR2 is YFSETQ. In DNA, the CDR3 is TGCGCCAGCAGCTTGGTGAGGGTGGACACTGAAGCTTTCTTT. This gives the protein CASSLVRVDTEAFF.

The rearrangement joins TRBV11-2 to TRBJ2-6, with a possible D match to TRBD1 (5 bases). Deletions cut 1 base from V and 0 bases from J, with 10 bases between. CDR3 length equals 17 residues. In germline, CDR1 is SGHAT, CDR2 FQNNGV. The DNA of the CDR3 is TGTGCCAGCAGCTTAGGACAGTTTTCCTCTGGGGCCAACGTCCTGACTTTC. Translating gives CASSLGQFSSGANVLTF.

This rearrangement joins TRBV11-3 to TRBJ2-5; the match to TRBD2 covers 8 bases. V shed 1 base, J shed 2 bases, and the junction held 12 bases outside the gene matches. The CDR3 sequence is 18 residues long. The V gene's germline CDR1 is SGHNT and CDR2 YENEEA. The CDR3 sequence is CASSLGGLVVEGQETQYF. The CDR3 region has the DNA TGTGCCAGCAGCTTAGGGGGACTAGTAGTGGAGGGGCAAGAGACCCAGTACTTC.

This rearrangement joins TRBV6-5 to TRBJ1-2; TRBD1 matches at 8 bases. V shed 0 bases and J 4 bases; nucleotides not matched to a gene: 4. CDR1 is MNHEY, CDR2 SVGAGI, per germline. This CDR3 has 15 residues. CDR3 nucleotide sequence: TGTGCCAGCAGTTACTCCCCGACAGGGGCCTATGGCTACACCTTC. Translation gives CASSYSPTGAYGYTF.

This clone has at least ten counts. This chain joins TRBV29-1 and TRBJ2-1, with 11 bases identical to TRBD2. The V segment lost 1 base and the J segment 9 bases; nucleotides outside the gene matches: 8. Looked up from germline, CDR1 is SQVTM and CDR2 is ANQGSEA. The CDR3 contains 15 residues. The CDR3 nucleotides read TGCAGCGTTGAAGGGGCTAGCGGGAGGAGTAGTGAGCAGTTCTTC. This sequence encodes CSVEGASGRSSEQFF.

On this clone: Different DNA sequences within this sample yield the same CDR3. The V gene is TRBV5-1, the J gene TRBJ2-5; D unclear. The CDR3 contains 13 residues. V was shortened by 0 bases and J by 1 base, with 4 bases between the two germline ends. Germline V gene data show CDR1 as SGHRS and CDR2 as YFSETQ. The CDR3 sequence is CASSLEAQETQYF. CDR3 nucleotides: TGCGCCAGCAGCTTGGAAGCCCAAGAGACCCAGTACTTC.

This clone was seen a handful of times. The CDR3 DNA follows: TGTGCCAGTGCATTGGACAGATCTCTTATTAGCAATCAGCCCCAGCATTTT. Protein: CASALDRSLISNQPQHF. This chain joins TRBV19 and TRBJ1-5; TRBD1 is a possible D gene (6 bases). V shed 8 bases and J shed 0 bases, with 20 bases lying between them. The CDR3 length is 17 residues. Germline V gene sequence: CDR1 LNHDA, CDR2 SQIVND (reference sequence).

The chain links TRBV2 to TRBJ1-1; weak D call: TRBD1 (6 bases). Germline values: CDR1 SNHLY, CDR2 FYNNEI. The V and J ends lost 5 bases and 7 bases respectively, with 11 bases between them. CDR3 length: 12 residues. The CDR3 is CASSRQASEAFF. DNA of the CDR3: TGTGCCAGCAGTAGACAGGCTAGTGAAGCTTTCTTT.

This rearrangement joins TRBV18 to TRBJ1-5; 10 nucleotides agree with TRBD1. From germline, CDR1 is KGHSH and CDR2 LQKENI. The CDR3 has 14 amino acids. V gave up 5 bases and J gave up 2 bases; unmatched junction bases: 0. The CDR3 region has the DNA TGTGCCAGCTCAGGGACAGGGGGCAATCAGCCCCAGCATTTT. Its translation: CASSGTGGNQPQHF.

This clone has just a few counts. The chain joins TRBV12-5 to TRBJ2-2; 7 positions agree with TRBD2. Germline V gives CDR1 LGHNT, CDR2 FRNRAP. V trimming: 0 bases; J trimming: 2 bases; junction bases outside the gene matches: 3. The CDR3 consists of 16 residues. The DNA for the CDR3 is TGTGCTAGTGGTTTGGTAGCGGGAACTAACACCGGGGAGCTGTTTTTT. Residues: CASGLVAGTNTGELFF.

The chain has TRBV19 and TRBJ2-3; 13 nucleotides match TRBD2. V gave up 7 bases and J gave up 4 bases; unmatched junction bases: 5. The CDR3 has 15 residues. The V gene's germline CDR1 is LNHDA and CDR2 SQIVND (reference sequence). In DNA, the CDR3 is TGTGCCAGTACGGGACTAGCGGGATACCCAGATACGCAGTATTTT. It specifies CASTGLAGYPDTQYF.

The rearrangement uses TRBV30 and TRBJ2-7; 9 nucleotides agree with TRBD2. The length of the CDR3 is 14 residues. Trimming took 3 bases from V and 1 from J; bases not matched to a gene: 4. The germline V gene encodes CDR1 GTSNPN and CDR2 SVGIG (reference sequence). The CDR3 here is CAWRVAGASYEQYF. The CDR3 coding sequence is TGTGCCTGGAGGGTAGCGGGAGCATCCTACGAGCAGTACTTC.

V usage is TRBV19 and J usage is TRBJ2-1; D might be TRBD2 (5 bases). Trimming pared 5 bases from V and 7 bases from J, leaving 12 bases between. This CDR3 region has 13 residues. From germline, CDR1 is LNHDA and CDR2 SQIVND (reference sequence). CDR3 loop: CASSPLVGNEQFF. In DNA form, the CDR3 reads TGTGCCAGTAGTCCACTAGTGGGGAATGAGCAGTTCTTC.

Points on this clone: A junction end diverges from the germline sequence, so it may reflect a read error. In DNA, the CDR3 is TGTGCCAGCAGCCGTTATGCAGGGACAGGGGGTTTT. It is translated as CASSRYAGTGGF. This sequence joins TRBV11-2 and TRBJ1-5, with TRBD1 matching over 11 bases. The CDR3 loop spans 12 amino acids. The germline V gene encodes CDR1 SGHAT and CDR2 FQNNGV.